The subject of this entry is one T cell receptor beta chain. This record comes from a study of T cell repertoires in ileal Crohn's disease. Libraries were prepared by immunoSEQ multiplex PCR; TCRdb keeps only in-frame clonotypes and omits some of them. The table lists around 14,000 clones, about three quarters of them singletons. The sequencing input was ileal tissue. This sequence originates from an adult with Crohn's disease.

The CDR3 here is CASSLTGVNYNEQFF. The CDR3 coding sequence is TGCGCCAGCAGCTTAACCGGGGTAAATTACAATGAGCAGTTCTTC. V gene TRBV5-1 combines with J gene TRBJ2-1; TRBD2 is a possible D gene (5 bases). The CDR3 totals 15 residues. Trimming left V 2 bases short and J 4 bases short, with 13 bases between. From germline, CDR1 is SGHRS and CDR2 YFSETQ.